Below, one TCR beta chain is given with its context. What it binds is not known. Trimming took 7 bases from V and 1 from J, leaving 22 bases between them. The CDR3 runs 17 residues. CDR1 is LNHDA, CDR2 SQIVND, per germline (reference sequence). This sample was included in a study of T cell responses to AZD1222 COVID-19 vaccine. Study-level results: Per reports, nearly half of all spike-specific TCRs target regions that are unmutated in variants.

Generated by immunoSEQ multiplex PCR, the TCRdb table keeps only in-frame clones and is missing some. This sample has more than 150,000 clones, with roughly 90% found just once. V is TRBV19 and J is TRBJ1-2; D may be TRBD1 (5 bases). Sequencing was performed on peripheral blood, taken 28 days after the second AZD1222 dose. The sequence was collected from an adult who received the AZD1222 COVID-19 vaccine. For the CDR3, the DNA is TGTGCCAGTAATCCCAGTTCCGGGGGACTAAATAACTATGGCTACACCTTC. It is translated as CASNPSSGGLNNYGYTF.